One sample yielded the 25 T cell receptor beta chains listed below, sequenced in a study of spatial heterogeneity in lung cancer. In TCRdb, the 5' RACE reads were re-called with MiXCR into one record per CDR3 protein. The sample records 25,000 to 30,000 distinct CDR3 sequences, around 6.1% being singletons. Time point specified: blood at routine non-recurrence follow-up after resection. Whole RNA, isolated from tumor, nontumor lung or frozen PBMC, was sequenced without prior sorting. Specimen: PBMCs, collected at follow-up. The source of these receptors is a male donor with early-stage non-small cell lung cancer.

This clonotype was counted at least ten times. The chain couples TRBV5-1 to TRBJ2-5; 13 bases match TRBD2. With V trimmed by 4 bases and J by 4 bases, 7 bases remained unmatched. The CDR3 spans 16 residues. Germline-derived CDR1 and CDR2 are SGHRS and YFSETQ. This CDR3 reads CASSPQWTSGRETQYF. The CDR3 coding sequence is TGCGCCAGCAGCCCCCAATGGACTAGCGGGAGAGAGACCCAGTACTTC.

This clonotype was seen more than once but under ten times. The chain carries TRBV4-3 and TRBJ2-3; TRBD2 aligns across 11 bases. Per the germline V gene, CDR1 is LGHNA and CDR2 is YSLEER. J was trimmed by 5 bases and V by 2 bases; bases with no gene match: 3. The CDR3 is 15 residues long. CDR3 residues: CASSQRLAGLDTQYF. The CDR3 nucleotides read TGCGCCAGCAGCCAAAGACTAGCGGGATTAGATACGCAGTATTTT.

This clonotype was observed at least ten times. The genes are TRBV5-1 and TRBJ2-1, with D maybe TRBD1 (6 bases). Germline values: CDR1 SGHRS, CDR2 YFSETQ. The CDR3 is 13 amino acids. V was clipped by 0 bases and J by 13 bases, with 14 bases between them. The CDR3 is CASSLEGHKIQFF. The DNA for the CDR3 is TGCGCCAGCAGCTTGGAGGGACACAAGATCCAGTTCTTC.

This clonotype came up many times. J is TRBJ2-1 and V is TRBV6-4; 9 positions agree with TRBD2. The CDR3 length is 15 residues. J lost 3 bases, V lost 0 bases, and 0 bases had no gene match. Germline CDR1 and CDR2: MRHNA and SNTAGT. As DNA, the CDR3 is TGTGCCAGCAGTGACTCGCGGGGGGGCTACAATGAGCAGTTCTTC. Protein sequence: CASSDSRGGYNEQFF.

This rearrangement joins TRBV25-1 to TRBJ2-1; 11 positions match TRBD2. Germline V gives CDR1 MGHDK, CDR2 SYGVNS. The CDR3 covers 16 residues. V shed 5 bases, J shed 6 bases, and the junction held 9 bases outside the gene matches. Here the CDR3 DNA reads TGTGCCAGCAGTCCTTCTAGCGGGGGGCCCTTCAATGAGCAGTTCTTC. Amino acid sequence: CASSPSSGGPFNEQFF.

This clonotype has at least ten counts. The chain couples TRBV2 to TRBJ2-1; D perhaps matches TRBD2 (6 bases). Germline CDR1 reads SNHLY; CDR2 reads FYNNEI. The CDR3 has 13 amino acids. The ends were cut back, 5 bases at V and 9 bases at J, with 14 bases in the middle. Here the CDR3 DNA reads TGTGCCAGCAGTCCACTACCGACTAGTGAGCAGTTCTTC. It yields the protein CASSPLPTSEQFF.

This clonotype was observed many times. This chain uses TRBV12-3 or TRBV12-4 with TRBJ2-4, with a weak D call TRBD1 (5 bases). The germline V and J ends were trimmed by 6 bases and 5 bases, with 20 bases remaining between them. The CDR3 is made up of 16 amino acids. The DNA for the CDR3 is TGTGCCAGCAGACGGACATCGATACAGCGCCAAAACATTCAGTACTTC. Amino acids: CASRRTSIQRQNIQYF.

A few counts support this clonotype. V usage is TRBV7-2 and J usage is TRBJ2-5, with a tentative D call TRBD2 (5 bases). CDR1 and CDR2 from the germline V gene are SGHTA and FQGNSA. Trimming removed 5 bases from V and 5 bases from J, with 9 bases in between. The CDR3 has 12 amino acids. The CDR3 reads CASSILGETQYF. The DNA of the CDR3 is TGTGCCAGCAGCATACTAGGGGAGACCCAGTACTTC.

This clonotype has a count of ten or more. The V gene is TRBV5-1, the J gene TRBJ2-4; 12 positions match TRBD2. The CDR3 spans 15 residues. The trim removed 4 bases at V and 7 bases at J, leaving 6 bases unmatched. Germline V gene data show CDR1 as SGHRS and CDR2 as YFSETQ. CDR3 sequence: CASSDRTSGNNIQYF. Here the CDR3 DNA reads TGCGCCAGCAGCGACCGGACTAGCGGGAACAACATTCAGTACTTC.

This sequence joins TRBV14 and TRBJ2-1; D remains unclear. The V end was cut by 1 base, the J end by 7 bases, with 5 bases between. The CDR3 length is 12 residues. The germline V gene has CDR1 SGHDN and CDR2 FVKESK. CDR3 DNA sequence: TGTGCCAGCAGCCAAGTTTGGAATGAGCAGTTCTTC. Translated: CASSQVWNEQFF.

This clonotype was seen only a few times. This chain joins TRBV7-6 and TRBJ2-5; TRBD2 agrees at 8 bases. Germline V CDR1 and CDR2: SGHVS, FNYEAQ. V shed 5 bases and J 0 bases; nucleotides not matched to a gene: 5. The CDR3 has 15 residues. The CDR3 bases are TGTGCCAGCAGCGCCCGACTAGCGTACCAAGAGACCCAGTACTTC. Residues: CASSARLAYQETQYF.

This clonotype was recorded many times. The chain combines TRBV20-1 with TRBJ1-1; D ambiguous. The ends were cut back, 2 bases at V and 1 base at J, with 8 bases in the middle. Looked up from germline, CDR1 is DFQATT and CDR2 is SNEGSKA (reference sequence). The CDR3 runs to 13 residues. The CDR3 bases are TGCAGTGCTAGAAGGGAGCCGAACACTGAAGCTTTCTTT. Its protein is CSARREPNTEAFF.

In its sample, this clonotype was seen many times. V and J are TRBV29-1 and TRBJ2-2; D is unclear. V was clipped by 4 bases and J by 7 bases, with 4 bases between them. This CDR3 spans 10 amino acids. The germline V gene encodes CDR1 SQVTM and CDR2 ANQGSEA. The CDR3: CSVGDGELFF. The CDR3 region has the DNA TGCAGCGTTGGAGACGGGGAGCTGTTTTTT.

This clonotype has ten or more counts. J is TRBJ2-7 and V is TRBV9; D tentatively reads TRBD1 or TRBD2 (5 bases each). In germline, CDR1 is SGDLS, CDR2 YYNGEE. V lost 1 base and J 2 bases, leaving 10 bases between the germline ends. The CDR3 covers 14 residues. The CDR3 bases are TGTGCCAGCAGCGTAAGGGACGTAGCCTACGAGCAGTACGTC. This translates into CASSVRDVAYEQYV.

In its sample, this clonotype was seen many times. The rearrangement uses TRBV7-2 and TRBJ1-5; 9 bases agree with TRBD1. Germline V gives CDR1 SGHTA, CDR2 FQGNSA. The CDR3 loop spans 14 amino acids. V trimming: 3 bases; J trimming: 5 bases; junction bases outside the gene matches: 2. The CDR3 DNA sequence: TGTGCCAGCAGCTTGGACAGGGGTCATCAGCCCCAGCATTTT. Its translation: CASSLDRGHQPQHF.

In its sample, this clonotype was seen many times. The chain couples TRBV5-1 to TRBJ1-1; 7 positions agree with TRBD1. This CDR3 contains 14 residues. Trimming at V came to 3 bases and at J to 1 base, leaving 3 bases not matched to a gene. Germline lookup yields CDR1 SGHRS and CDR2 YFSETQ. The CDR3 DNA is TGCGCCAGCAGCTCCGGGACAGAGAACACTGAAGCTTTCTTT. This gives the protein CASSSGTENTEAFF.

Many counts were recorded for this clonotype. The J gene is TRBJ1-1, the V gene TRBV27; tentative D call: TRBD1 (6 bases). V dropped 5 bases and J dropped 3 bases, with 19 bases sitting between them. This CDR3 is 16 amino acids long. CDR1 and CDR2 from the germline V gene are MNHEY and SMNVEV (reference sequence). The CDR3 protein is CASSTTQGVLDTEAFF. In nucleotides, the CDR3 is TGTGCCAGCAGTACAACACAGGGAGTATTGGACACTGAAGCTTTCTTT.

In its sample, this clonotype was seen many times. The chain has TRBV30 and TRBJ1-6, with TRBD1 as a possible D gene (5 bases). CDR3 length equals 13 residues. CDR1 and CDR2 (germline): GTSNPN, SVGIG (reference sequence). V lost 3 bases to trimming and J lost 7 bases, with 10 bases between them. CDR3 amino acids: CAWSDSGNSPLHF. The CDR3 DNA reads TGTGCCTGGAGCGACAGCGGGAATTCACCCCTCCACTTT. Full variable domain (remainder filled in from reference TRBV30 and TRBJ1-6): SQTIHQWPATLVQPVGSPLSLECTVEGTSNPNLYWYRQAAGRGLQLLFYSVGIGQISSEVPQNLSASRPQDRQFILSSKKLLLSDSGFYLCAWSDSGNSPLHFGNGTRLTVT.

For this clonotype: This may come from a read error, since a much larger clone is one base off. The CDR3 does not end in the conserved phenylalanine or tryptophan, so this is likely a read error. The chain employs TRBV3-1 and TRBJ1-1; 8 nucleotides agree with TRBD1. Germline assignment: CDR1 LGHDT and CDR2 YNNKEL (reference sequence). The J segment lost 6 bases and the V segment lost 0 bases, leaving 3 bases of the junction unmatched. The CDR3 runs to 14 residues. DNA of the CDR3: TGTGCCAGCAGCCAAGAGGACAGGGCCCCTGAAGCTTTCTTG. Its protein product is CASSQEDRAPEAFL.

The sample holds many counts of this clonotype. This chain connects TRBV30 to TRBJ1-5, with TRBD1 identical over 7 bases. The V gene's germline CDR1 is GTSNPN and CDR2 SVGIG (reference sequence). J lost 4 bases, V lost 3 bases, and 6 bases had no gene match. This CDR3 contains 14 residues. CDR3 nucleotides: TGTGCCTGGAGCGAGACAGGGAGAAATCAGCCCCAGCATTTT. Translation gives CAWSETGRNQPQHF.

This clonotype was counted ten times or more. The rearrangement links TRBV7-2 to TRBJ1-2; no definite D call. Trimming took off 1 base at V and 3 bases at J, with 6 bases between the two ends. Germline lookup yields CDR1 SGHTA and CDR2 FQGNSA. The length of the CDR3 is 13 residues. This CDR3 reads CASSLGLDYGYTF. For the CDR3, the DNA is TGTGCCAGCAGCTTAGGTCTCGACTATGGCTACACCTTC.

In its sample, this clonotype was seen many times. The chain links TRBV9 to TRBJ1-3; D is uncertain. V dropped 0 bases and J dropped 0 bases, with 16 bases sitting between them. CDR3 length equals 18 residues. Germline V gives CDR1 SGDLS, CDR2 YYNGEE. The CDR3 bases are TGTGCCAGCAGCGTAGATTCAACAGTCCCGAACTCTGGAAACACCATATATTTT. Translated: CASSVDSTVPNSGNTIYF.

This clonotype was recorded many times. The gene calls are TRBV12-3 or TRBV12-4 and TRBJ1-5, with no clear D. V shed 0 bases and J shed 11 bases, with 23 bases lying between them. This CDR3 comprises 17 residues. The DNA of the CDR3 is TGTGCCAGCAGTTTAGCCACTCAACCGACGACAAAATCGGCCCAGCATTTT. It codes for CASSLATQPTTKSAQHF.

The rearrangement links TRBV12-3 or TRBV12-4 to TRBJ2-2; possibly TRBD2 for D (5 bases). This CDR3 comprises 16 residues. Trimming removed 8 bases at V and 7 bases at J, with 23 bases between. CDR3 sequence: CASPPLWTSEVGELFF. The CDR3 nucleotides are TGTGCCAGCCCCCCCTTATGGACGTCGGAGGTCGGGGAGCTGTTTTTT.

This rearrangement joins TRBV5-1 to TRBJ2-1; D is ambiguous. This CDR3 is 14 amino acids long. V was clipped by 1 base and J by 4 bases, with 9 bases between them. The V gene's germline CDR1 is SGHRS and CDR2 YFSETQ. The CDR3 region is CASSLSASYNEQFF. CDR3 coding DNA: TGCGCCAGCAGCTTGTCGGCTTCTTACAATGAGCAGTTCTTC.